What follows are 26 T cell receptor beta chains derived from one specimen sequenced in a study of shared clonotypes between healthy human individuals. The table came from immunoSEQ multiplex PCR; TCRdb's copy has only in-frame clones and leaves some out. The table includes around 990,000 clones, 70% to 85% detected once. The material sequenced was memory CD4+ T cells from PBMCs. Subset of the sample: CD45RA-negative fraction. The receptors come from a man in his late teens or twenties in good health. Some clones in this sample may be carry-over from other donors' samples.

This clone was detected once. This chain joins TRBV9 and TRBJ2-3; the match to TRBD2 covers 14 bases. J gave up 4 bases and V 2 bases, and 3 bases lay outside the gene matches. CDR1 and CDR2 (germline): SGDLS, YYNGEE. This CDR3 is 16 amino acids long. DNA for the CDR3: TGTGCCAGCAGCGTTTCGGGACTAGCGGGAGCAGATACGCAGTATTTT. Residues: CASSVSGLAGADTQYF.

The chain couples TRBV4-3 to TRBJ2-5; 10 nucleotides align to TRBD2. There are 19 residues in the CDR3. The V gene end was trimmed by 0 bases and the J gene end by 1 base; junction bases not matched to a gene: 11. Germline assignment: CDR1 LGHNA and CDR2 YSLEER. As DNA, the CDR3 is TGCGCCAGCAGCCAAGAGCCCCCCGGGACTAGCGCGTTCCAAGAGACCCAGTACTTC. Its translation: CASSQEPPGTSAFQETQYF.

The chain combines TRBV30 with TRBJ1-3, with D possibly matching TRBD1 (6 bases). This CDR3 has 14 residues. CDR1 is GTSNPN and CDR2 is SVGIG in the germline V gene (reference sequence). V lost 5 bases and J lost 0, with 11 bases in between. The CDR3 DNA sequence: TGTGCCTGGGTCAGGGGTACCTCTGGAAACACCATATATTTT. This sequence encodes CAWVRGTSGNTIYF.

The J gene is TRBJ2-1, the V gene TRBV27; D is perhaps TRBD2 (5 bases). CDR3 length equals 14 residues. Germline V gene sequence: CDR1 MNHEY, CDR2 SMNVEV (reference sequence). Trimming pared 3 bases from V and 6 bases from J, leaving 12 bases between. The CDR3 region is CASSFRGGVNEQFF. The DNA for the CDR3 is TGTGCCAGCAGTTTCCGAGGAGGCGTCAATGAGCAGTTCTTC.

The chain is built from TRBV21-1 and TRBJ2-3; the DNA was not compared with TRBD2, the D call given in the table. TRBV21-1 is a pseudogene segment. The CDR3 consists of 13 residues. The CDR3 loop is CASSPPPGNTQYF. The CDR3 DNA is TGTGCCAGCAGCCCGCCCCCCGGGAATACGCAGTATTTT.

The chain joins TRBV30 to TRBJ2-1; TRBD2 agrees at 8 bases. The junction had 4 bases not matched to a gene; V was cut back by 1 base and J by 5 bases. Germline V gives CDR1 GTSNPN, CDR2 SVGIG (reference sequence). The CDR3 is 14 amino acids. The CDR3 nucleotides are TGTGCCTGGAGTGCGGGACTAGAAGACAATGAGCAGTTCTTC. Translated: CAWSAGLEDNEQFF.

This clone was seen a handful of times. The same CDR3 also results from other DNA sequences found in this sample. The J gene is TRBJ2-1, the V gene TRBV19, with D perhaps TRBD1 or TRBD2 (5 bases each). The length of the CDR3 is 12 residues. The germline V and J ends were trimmed by 9 bases and 4 bases, with 10 bases remaining between them. Germline CDR1 and CDR2: LNHDA and SQIVND (reference sequence). The CDR3 region is CASRDRYNEQFF. DNA of the CDR3: TGTGCCAGCAGGGACCGATACAATGAGCAGTTCTTC.

The chain is built from TRBV7-9 and TRBJ1-2; D remains ambiguous. Germline V gene sequence: CDR1 SEHNR, CDR2 FQNEAQ (reference sequence). Trimming cost V 4 bases and J 5 bases, with 14 bases left between them. The CDR3 has 14 amino acids. Here the CDR3 reads CASSSPSSRYGYTF. In nucleotides, the CDR3 is TGTGCCAGCAGCTCGCCTAGTTCGAGGTATGGCTACACCTTC.

The chain is built from TRBV5-1 and TRBJ2-7; no firm D call. The CDR3 is made up of 12 amino acids. Germline V gene data show CDR1 as SGHRS and CDR2 as YFSETQ. Trimming removed 3 bases at V and 3 bases at J, with 7 bases between. CDR3 DNA: TGCGCCAGCAGCTCTACTTACTACGAGCAGTACTTC. It encodes CASSSTYYEQYF.

The chain has TRBV13 and TRBJ2-3; 7 bases are a match to TRBD2. V dropped 5 bases and J dropped 0; count of bases not matched to a gene: 14. This CDR3 has 18 residues. CDR1 and CDR2 from the germline V gene are PRHDT and FYEKMQ (reference sequence). In nucleotides, the CDR3 is TGTGCCAGCAGCGCCCGACTAGCCGCTCCTTCTAGCACAGATACGCAGTATTTT. It yields the protein CASSARLAAPSSTDTQYF.

This chain connects TRBV4-2 to TRBJ1-2; 10 bases are a match to TRBD1. Germline trimming cut 4 bases from V and 4 bases from J; bases unmatched to any gene: 12. CDR3 length: 17 amino acids. CDR1 is LGHNA, CDR2 YNFKEQ, per germline. Here the CDR3 DNA reads TGTGCCAGCAGCCGTCCCGGGACAGGGGACGGAGCCTATGGCTACACCTTC. Encoded protein: CASSRPGTGDGAYGYTF.

The rearrangement uses TRBV10-3 and TRBJ1-2, with no clear D. V lost 5 bases, J lost 4 bases, and 11 bases lay in between. CDR3 length equals 13 residues. Per the germline V gene, CDR1 is ENHRY and CDR2 is SYGVKD. The CDR3 loop reads CAISQTPSYGYTF. DNA of the CDR3: TGTGCCATCAGTCAAACGCCTTCCTATGGCTACACCTTC.

The chain employs TRBV7-7 and TRBJ2-7; D gene ambiguous. The germline V and J ends were trimmed by 3 bases and 6 bases, with 9 bases remaining between them. The CDR3 is made up of 12 amino acids. CDR1 and CDR2 (germline): SSHAT, FNYEAQ (reference sequence). The CDR3 nucleotides are TGTGCCAGCAGCTTTGGTTGTGGCGAGCAGTACTTC. Translating it yields CASSFGCGEQYF.

The chain employs TRBV2 and TRBJ2-1; D gene ambiguous. The CDR3 has 14 residues. The germline CDR1 and CDR2 sequences are SNHLY and FYNNEI. Trimming took off 4 bases at V and 4 bases at J, with 11 bases between the two ends. CDR3 loop: CASSALPWYNEQFF. The CDR3 DNA sequence: TGTGCCAGCAGTGCCCTCCCTTGGTACAATGAGCAGTTCTTC.

This clone was seen once. J is TRBJ2-7 and V is TRBV6-5; tentative D call: TRBD2 (5 bases). The CDR3 is made up of 13 amino acids. CDR1 and CDR2 (germline): MNHEY, SVGAGI. V was pared by 7 bases and J by 7 bases, with 17 bases between. CDR3 sequence (DNA): TGTGCCAGCAAAATGTGGGAGTCAAGGGAGCAGTACTTC. Its protein product is CASKMWESREQYF.

The V call is TRBV20-1, the J call TRBJ2-1; D ambiguous. There are 11 residues in the CDR3. Deletions cut 6 bases from V and 8 bases from J, with 11 bases between. The germline V gene has CDR1 DFQATT and CDR2 SNEGSKA (reference sequence). The CDR3 spells CSAGRVDEQFF. In nucleotides, the CDR3 is TGCAGTGCCGGACGAGTGGATGAGCAGTTCTTC.

The chain uses TRBV4-2 and TRBJ2-3; the match to TRBD2 covers 8 bases. The CDR3 spans 17 residues. Germline CDR1 is LGHNA and CDR2 is YNFKEQ. V dropped 4 bases and J dropped 1; count of bases not matched to a gene: 10. The CDR3 protein is CASSPLTSGEGTDTQYF. CDR3 DNA sequence: TGTGCCAGCAGCCCCTTAACTAGCGGAGAGGGCACAGATACGCAGTATTTT.

The chain joins TRBV7-9 to TRBJ2-1; tentative D call: TRBD2 (6 bases). Trimming left V 5 bases short and J 6 bases short, with 20 bases between. CDR1 is SEHNR, CDR2 FQNEAQ, per germline (reference sequence). The length of the CDR3 is 16 residues. CDR3 nucleotides: TGTGCCAGCAGCCCACGACTAGAGCGGAGCTCCAATGAGCAGTTCTTC. Translation: CASSPRLERSSNEQFF. Complete variable domain (other parts from reference TRBV7-9 and TRBJ2-1): DTGVSQNPRHKITKRGQNVTFRCDPISEHNRLYWYRQTLGQGPEFLTYFQNEAQLEKSRLLSDRFSAERPKGSFSTLEIQRTEQGDSAMYLCASSPRLERSSNEQFFGPGTRLTVL.

This clone has a handful of counts. The V and J genes are TRBV9 and TRBJ1-2; D gene ambiguous. CDR1 SGDLS and CDR2 YYNGEE come from the germline V gene. The CDR3 contains 13 residues. V was cut by 2 bases and J by 6 bases, with 11 bases left in between. The CDR3 region is CASSVRETDGYTF. Written as DNA, the CDR3 is TGTGCCAGCAGCGTCAGAGAAACGGATGGCTACACCTTC.

The chain is built from TRBV27 and TRBJ2-3; no firm D call. Trimming left V 4 bases short and J 2 bases short, with 7 bases between. The CDR3 extends over 13 amino acids. Germline lookup yields CDR1 MNHEY and CDR2 SMNVEV (reference sequence). Here the CDR3 reads CASSSHNTDTQYF. The CDR3 nucleotides are TGTGCCAGCAGTTCCCACAACACAGATACGCAGTATTTT.

J is TRBJ2-7 and V is TRBV7-2; D is possibly TRBD2 (5 bases). This CDR3 region has 15 residues. Germline lookup yields CDR1 SGHTA and CDR2 FQGNSA. Trimming removed 5 bases from V and 3 bases from J, with 17 bases in between. CDR3 in DNA: TGTGCCAGCAGCCGTGACTCCAACCGGGGCTACGAGCAGTACTTC. It codes for CASSRDSNRGYEQYF.

The rearrangement links TRBV6-5 to TRBJ2-2, with a weak D call TRBD1 (6 bases). V was shortened by 1 base and J by 9 bases, with 9 bases between the two germline ends. The CDR3 loop spans 13 amino acids. Germline V gives CDR1 MNHEY, CDR2 SVGAGI. The CDR3: CASSYLRDRELFF. Written as DNA, the CDR3 is TGTGCCAGCAGTTACTTACGGGACAGGGAGCTGTTTTTT.

This clone was observed a handful of times. The chain employs TRBV7-2 and TRBJ2-5; 9 bases map to TRBD2. This CDR3 spans 16 amino acids. V lost 5 bases and J lost 5; bases outside the gene matches: 12. The germline CDR1 and CDR2 sequences are SGHTA and FQGNSA. CDR3 in DNA: TGTGCCAGCAGCCCCCCGCGGGCTAGCGGGACGGAGACCCAGTACTTC. It encodes CASSPPRASGTETQYF.

The J gene is TRBJ2-5, the V gene TRBV10-1; no reliable D call. The CDR3 spans 12 residues. Trimming cost V 5 bases and J 2 bases, with 6 bases left between them. The V gene's germline CDR1 is WNHNN and CDR2 SYGVQD (reference sequence). DNA for the CDR3: TGCGCCAGCAGTCACAATCAAGAGACCCAGTACTTC. Translating it yields CASSHNQETQYF.

The chain carries TRBV7-3 and TRBJ2-2; D unclear. CDR3 size: 13 residues. Germline assignment: CDR1 SGHTA and CDR2 FQGTGA. V lost 5 bases, J lost 7 bases, and 11 bases lay in between. The CDR3, as DNA: TGTGCCAGCAGCCAGTCGGCTAACGGGGAGCTGTTTTTT. This translates into CASSQSANGELFF.

The chain uses TRBV6-5 and TRBJ1-1; D not resolved. The CDR3 consists of 14 residues. The germline V gene encodes CDR1 MNHEY and CDR2 SVGAGI. V lost 5 bases to trimming and J lost 10 bases, with 20 bases between them. Here the CDR3 DNA reads TGTGCCAGCAGTCCGGACCCGAGAAGGGTGATAGCTTTCTTT. Translated, it gives CASSPDPRRVIAFF.